One T cell receptor beta chain is described in this entry. This specimen belongs to a study of blood T cell repertoires in COVID-19. From germline, CDR1 is MGHRA and CDR2 YSYEKL. The J segment lost 5 bases and the V segment lost 2 bases, leaving 17 bases of the junction unmatched. This CDR3 contains 20 residues. Using immunoSEQ multiplex PCR, the repertoire was profiled, and TCRdb retains in-frame clones only, with some absent. Of roughly 230,000 clones listed, 92% are singletons. V usage is TRBV4-1 and J usage is TRBJ1-6; 8 bases fit TRBD1. The sequencing sample was made of peripheral blood. The receptor was isolated from a young man with COVID-19, enrolled during active disease. The CDR3 region is CASSQPMGATDRGNNSPLHF. The DNA of the CDR3 is TGCGCCAGCAGCCAACCCATGGGTGCCACCGACAGGGGAAATAATTCACCCCTCCACTTT.